One and the same sample provided the 7 T cell receptor beta chains below, sequenced in a study of regulatory T cells in long-lasting Graves disease. Combining iRepertoire HTBI primers with Arm-PCR of CDR3 regions, the authors built TCR beta libraries. Each CDR3 protein gets one entry after TCRdb re-called the multiplex PCR reads with MiXCR. The table lists 320,000 or so distinct CDR3 sequences, 15% to 20% of them singletons. Stated time point: newly diagnosed GD, antithyroid drugs for less than 3 months. From RNA extracted from PBMCs, the TCR library was made. The sequenced sample was peripheral blood mononuclear cells (PBMCs), obtained at new diagnosis, from a patient treated with antithyroid drugs. The receptors were sampled from a female donor with Graves disease.

V usage is TRBV30 and J usage is TRBJ2-1, with no clear D. V was pared by 0 bases and J by 8 bases, with 5 bases between. The CDR3 totals 11 residues. Germline V gives CDR1 GTSNPN, CDR2 SVGIG (reference sequence). CDR3 DNA sequence: TGTGCCTGGAGTGTAACCGATGAGCAGTTCTTC. Protein: CAWSVTDEQFF.

This clonotype was seen ten or more times. The chain has TRBV6-2 or TRBV6-3 and TRBJ2-1, with TRBD2 as a possible D gene (6 bases). Germline CDR1 reads MNHEY; CDR2 reads SVGEGT. Trimming took 1 base from V and 11 from J, leaving 9 bases between them. The CDR3 is made up of 12 amino acids. The CDR3 is CASSYLEGKQFF. CDR3 coding DNA: TGTGCCAGCAGTTACTTGGAGGGAAAGCAGTTCTTC.

The chain employs TRBV2 and TRBJ1-2; weak D call: TRBD1 (6 bases). The length of the CDR3 is 13 residues. Trimming took 3 bases from V and 6 from J, leaving 11 bases between them. Germline CDR1 reads SNHLY; CDR2 reads FYNNEI. The CDR3 protein is CASSDRGWHGYTF. In DNA, the CDR3 is TGTGCCAGCAGTGACAGGGGATGGCATGGCTACACCTTC.

The chain carries TRBV20-1 and TRBJ2-1, with TRBD2 identical over 11 bases. The V gene end was trimmed by 2 bases and the J gene end by 1 base; junction bases not matched to a gene: 4. Germline CDR1 reads DFQATT; CDR2 reads SNEGSKA (reference sequence). CDR3 length equals 16 residues. As DNA, the CDR3 is TGCAGTGCTAGACTAGCGGGAGGAGGATCCTACAATGAGCAGTTCTTC. Its protein product is CSARLAGGGSYNEQFF.

This clonotype was detected a few times. CDR3: CSVTRMAPLGQETQYF. CDR3 in DNA: TGCAGTGTTACCCGAATGGCCCCATTGGGGCAAGAGACCCAGTACTTC. This chain connects TRBV20-1 to TRBJ2-5; D is unresolved. This CDR3 contains 16 residues. Trimming cost V 7 bases and J 2 bases, with 23 bases left between them. Germline loops: CDR1 DFQATT, CDR2 SNEGSKA (reference sequence).

This clonotype was counted ten times or more. The J gene is TRBJ2-1, the V gene TRBV6-5; tentative D call: TRBD2 (5 bases). Between the trimmed V and J ends, which lost 4 bases and 2 bases, there was a span of 12 bases. The germline CDR1 and CDR2 sequences are MNHEY and SVGAGI. CDR3 length: 15 residues. CDR3 amino acids: CASSLRGNTYNEQFF. In nucleotides, the CDR3 is TGTGCCAGCAGTTTAAGAGGGAACACCTACAATGAGCAGTTCTTC.

This clonotype was observed a few times. This sequence joins TRBV3-1 and TRBJ2-1; 7 positions match TRBD2. Trimming at V came to 0 bases and at J to 8 bases, leaving 7 bases not matched to a gene. Germline V gene lookup returns CDR1 LGHDT and CDR2 YNNKEL (reference sequence). The CDR3 runs 15 residues. CDR3 in DNA: TGTGCCAGCAGCCAAGACCGGGGTGGGAGGGATGAGCAGTTCTTC. Translating gives CASSQDRGGRDEQFF.